This T cell receptor beta chain was captured by sequencing in a study of T cell changes during pregnancy in multiple sclerosis. In this sample, this clone turned up once. The method was immunoSEQ multiplex PCR; TCRdb's version includes in-frame clones alone and lacks a portion of them. The sample contains about 20,000 clones, about 85% of which appear only once. V was pared by 1 base and J by 0 bases, with 7 bases of the junction left unmatched. This CDR3 spans 19 amino acids. CDR1 SGHVS and CDR2 FQNEAQ come from the germline V gene. The chain joins TRBV7-8 to TRBJ2-1, with 12 nucleotides matching TRBD2. The clonotype originates from a female donor in good health, enrolled as a control in a pregnancy study. The material was CD8+ T cells from peripheral blood mononuclear cells, obtained after pregnancy. The CDR3 DNA sequence: TGTGCCAGCAGCTTAGGTCTGGCTAGCGGGGGGGACTCCTACAATGAGCAGTTCTTC. Protein: CASSLGLASGGDSYNEQFF.